This T cell receptor (beta chain) was captured by sequencing in a study of CD8 T cells in ankylosing spondylitis. Germline CDR1 SGHVS, CDR2 FQNEAQ. The CDR3 has 16 residues. The ends were cut back, 6 bases at V and 4 bases at J, with 16 bases in the middle. Remarks on this clonotype: The target antigen is unknown.

Study outcomes and limitations: The disease-linked clones had a CD8+ phenotype and low blood frequencies. Researchers reportedly found disease-linked clones significantly enriched in matched ankylosing spondylitis synovial fluid.

Making use of molecular barcodes, quantitative 5'-RACE generated TCR beta libraries. TCRdb called the 5' RACE reads again in MiXCR, with one record for every CDR3 protein. Of 300,000 to 350,000 distinct CDR3 sequences detected, less than 25% appear once; the ten largest clones hold roughly 3.6%. V is TRBV7-8 and J is TRBJ1-6; D gene unclear. This TCR was sampled from a female donor with ankylosing spondylitis or in good health (not recorded which). Specimen: blood, either unsorted or a sorted T cell fraction (not recorded which). CDR3 residues: CASSPRAGSYNSPLHF. DNA for the CDR3: TGTGCCAGCAGTCCCCGGGCAGGCAGTTATAATTCACCCCTCCACTTT.